This T cell receptor beta chain came from a study of beta chain features in type 1 diabetes. The study's findings and limits: Whatever favoring of shorter templates PCR might show would apply equally to patients and controls. These data did not resolve whether HLA type affects TCRB rearrangement.

The table lists this clone with a count of one. Its antigen remains unknown. Other nucleotide sequences from this sample produce the same CDR3. CDR1 and CDR2 (germline): SQVTM, ANQGSEA. The germline V and J ends were trimmed by 6 bases and 0 bases, with 4 bases remaining between them. The CDR3 has 11 residues. The sequenced template was cDNA made from the entire isolated RNA. Clones were sequenced by immunoSEQ multiplex PCR, and TCRdb holds only the in-frame ones, with some missing. The repertoire has 200,000 to 250,000 clones, about 63% of them found once; the top ten carry 0.053%. The clonotype originates from a man aged 30-40 years in good health. This chain uses TRBV29-1 with TRBJ2-3; D call uncertain. The specimen was naive CD4+ T cells from blood. The chain's CDR3 is CSVGSTDTQYF. The CDR3 nucleotides are TGCAGCGTCGGAAGCACAGATACGCAGTATTTT.